The text below deals with one T cell receptor (beta chain). What it recognizes is unknown. This entry comes from a study of human T cells and chemical hapten exposure. Turning to the study itself: The study patch tested 0.01% DPC on the upper back and read results at 6 days. Study observations and caveats: Alopecia in all donors means immunity may differ from healthy individuals.

In the source study's methods: TCRs per sample had a median of around 98,000 and ranged from 23,224 to 690,600. TCRdb independently ran MiXCR on the RACE reads; one entry per CDR3 protein. The V and J calls follow TCRdb's processing rather than the paper's. The table has tens of thousands of distinct CDR3 sequences, 8% to 10% seen once. Described time point: pre-sensitization, week 0. Treatment meaning: therapeutic diphenylcyclopropenone sensitization with weekly scalp DPC. Total RNA was extracted from unfractionated whole blood. Trimming removed 4 bases from V and 8 bases from J, with 12 bases in between. This CDR3 has 13 amino acids. Germline assignment: CDR1 SGHKS and CDR2 YYEKEE (reference sequence).

The source of this sequence is a woman in her forties with alopecia areata. Some clones in this sample may be carry-over from other donors' samples. Sequenced material: whole blood, taken in connection with sensitization to the hapten diphenylcyclopropenone (DPC). The rearrangement links TRBV5-5 to TRBJ1-4, with D perhaps matching TRBD1 (5 bases). In DNA form, the CDR3 reads TGTGCCAGCAGCGGGGAGGGGAAGGAAAAACTGTTTTTT. Translation: CASSGEGKEKLFF.